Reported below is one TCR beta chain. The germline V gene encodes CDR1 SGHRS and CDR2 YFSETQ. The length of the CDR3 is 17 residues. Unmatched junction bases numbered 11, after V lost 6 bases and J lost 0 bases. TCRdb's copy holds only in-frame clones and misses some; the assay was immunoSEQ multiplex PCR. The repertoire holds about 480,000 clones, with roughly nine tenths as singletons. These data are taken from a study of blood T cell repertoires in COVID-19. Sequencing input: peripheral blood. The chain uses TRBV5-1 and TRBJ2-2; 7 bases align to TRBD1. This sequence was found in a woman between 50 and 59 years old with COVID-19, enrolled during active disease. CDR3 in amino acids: CASTKQIGQANTGELFF. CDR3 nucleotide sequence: TGCGCCAGCACGAAGCAAATCGGACAGGCGAACACCGGGGAGCTGTTTTTT.